One T cell receptor (beta chain) is described in this entry. The data stem from a study of blood T cell repertoires in COVID-19. Study in general: COVID-19 samples, acute and convalescent, were from the United States, Italy and Spain. Sources were T cells, B-cell-depleted T cells, or PBMCs; the material itself was cDNA or gDNA.

Original methodology: Researchers report that nucleated cell counts were estimated from reference gene primer amplification. The repertoire was sequenced with immunoSEQ multiplex PCR; TCRdb's copy has only in-frame clones and lacks some. The V and J calls and clone size come from that table; D and trimming were worked out from the DNA. The sample contains 130,000 to 150,000 clones, around four fifths of which appear only once. The specimen was peripheral blood. The clonotype was recovered from a woman aged 40 to 50 with active or convalescent COVID-19.

The CDR3, as DNA: TGTGCCAGCAGTTTAGGGGCGGGGGGGCGGTTCTTTGAGCAGTTCTTC. The encoded protein is CASSLGAGGRFFEQFF. V is TRBV27 and J is TRBJ2-1; 9 positions match TRBD2. Trimming at V came to 2 bases and at J to 9 bases, leaving 11 bases not matched to a gene. The CDR3 runs 16 residues. Germline-derived CDR1 and CDR2 are MNHEY and SMNVEV (reference sequence).